Listed below are T cell receptor beta chains from one sample, sequenced in a study of blood T cell repertoires in COVID-19. Profiled with immunoSEQ multiplex PCR; TCRdb holds only in-frame clones, not every one. The sample lists some 100,000 clones; 88% were seen once. The specimen sequenced was peripheral blood. These receptors all come from a woman in her seventies with acute or convalescent COVID-19. The CDR3 runs from the conserved cysteine through the conserved F or W. The D gene is left open where the match is weak. The listing skips clone size in some rows; elsewhere it reads once, few, many or a size class.

size: NA
D: NA
J: TRBJ2-7
V: TRBV6-2/TRBV6-3
DNA: TGTGCCAGCAGCGCCCCATGGGACTCGGGTTTGAGGGAGCAGTACTTC
CDR3: CASSAPWDSGLREQYF

size: NA
D: NA
J: TRBJ1-2
V: TRBV29-1
DNA: TGCAGCGTTGTGGGGCAAGGGAACTATGGCTACACCTTC
CDR3: CSVVGQGNYGYTF

size: NA
D: NA
J: TRBJ2-3
V: TRBV3-1/TRBV3-2
DNA: TGTGCCAGCAGCCCTCTTGCGGAAGAGCAGTATTTT
CDR3: CASSPLAEEQYF

size: NA
D: TRBD1
J: TRBJ1-3
V: TRBV5-1
DNA: TGCGCCAGCCGGACAGGGCCTGGAAACACCATATATTTT
CDR3: CASRTGPGNTIYF

size: NA
D: NA
J: TRBJ1-1
V: TRBV3-1/TRBV3-2
DNA: TGTGCCAGCAGCCAAGATGGGGGGGACACTGAAGCTTTCTTT
CDR3: CASSQDGGDTEAFF

size: NA
D: TRBD2
J: TRBJ2-1
V: TRBV30
DNA: TGTGCCTGGAGTCTGTGGGCTAGCGGGAGGACCGGGTCCTACAATGAGCAGTTCTTC
CDR3: CAWSLWASGRTGSYNEQFF

size: NA
D: TRBD1
J: TRBJ2-1
V: TRBV5-4
DNA: TGTGCCAGCAGCTCAAGGACAGGGGCGGATGAGCAGTTCTTC
CDR3: CASSSRTGADEQFF

size: NA
D: NA
J: TRBJ1-1
V: TRBV6-5
DNA: TGTGCCAGCAGCAGACAGGAGAACACTGAAGCTTTCTTT
CDR3: CASSRQENTEAFF

size: NA
D: NA
J: TRBJ2-2
V: TRBV4-1
DNA: TGCGCCAGCAGCCAAGGAGCGCTGAACACCGGGGAGCTGTTTTTT
CDR3: CASSQGALNTGELFF

size: NA
D: NA
J: TRBJ1-5
V: TRBV3-1/TRBV3-2
DNA: TGTGCCAGCAGCCAAACAATGAATCAGCCCCAGCATTTT
CDR3: CASSQTMNQPQHF

size: NA
D: TRBD1
J: TRBJ2-1
V: TRBV19
DNA: TGTGCCACCGGGACAGATTACAATGAGCAGTTCTTC
CDR3: CATGTDYNEQFF

size: NA
D: NA
J: TRBJ1-5
V: TRBV2
DNA: TGTGCCAGCAGTGAGATGGGGGCTGGGAATCAGCCCCAGCATTTT
CDR3: CASSEMGAGNQPQHF

size: NA
D: TRBD1
J: TRBJ1-2
V: TRBV7-2
DNA: TGTGCCAGCAGCCCACCGACAGGGCTAAACTATGGCTACACCTTC
CDR3: CASSPPTGLNYGYTF

size: few
D: NA
J: TRBJ2-1
V: TRBV28
DNA: TGTGCCAGCAGTCTCGACGGGAGTTCCTACAATGAGCAGTTCTTC
CDR3: CASSLDGSSYNEQFF

size: once
D: NA
J: TRBJ2-3
V: TRBV19
DNA: TGTGCCAGTAGTATGGTCGCTGGGAGTACTGTGGCAGATACGCAGTATTTT
CDR3: CASSMVAGSTVADTQYF

size: few
D: TRBD2
J: TRBJ2-2
V: TRBV2
DNA: TGTGCCAGCAGACAACTAGCGGGGGGCACCGGGGAGCTGTTTTTT
CDR3: CASRQLAGGTGELFF

size: NA
D: NA
J: TRBJ2-1
V: TRBV3-1/TRBV3-2
DNA: TGTGCCAGCAGCCCGGCGGTTGGTTACTTATACAATGAGCAGTTCTTC
CDR3: CASSPAVGYLYNEQFF

size: NA
D: NA
J: TRBJ1-4
V: TRBV15
DNA: TGTGCCACCAGCCGACAAGGCCTTAATGAAAAACTGTTTTTT
CDR3: CATSRQGLNEKLFF

size: NA
D: NA
J: TRBJ2-2
V: TRBV27
DNA: TGTGCCAGCAGTTCCTACACCGGGGAGCTGTTTTTT
CDR3: CASSSYTGELFF

size: NA
D: NA
J: TRBJ1-2
V: TRBV4-1
DNA: TGCGCCAGCAGCCAAACGGTGGGAGGATCCTATGGCTACACCTTC
CDR3: CASSQTVGGSYGYTF

size: few
D: TRBD1
J: TRBJ2-2
V: TRBV19
DNA: TGTGCCAGCGGGGACAGGGGAGGCAGGGAGCTGTTTTTT
CDR3: CASGDRGGRELFF

size: NA
D: TRBD1
J: TRBJ1-1
V: TRBV5-6
DNA: TGTGCCAGCAGCGGACGGACAGGTCGCGGCGCTGAAGCTTTCTTT
CDR3: CASSGRTGRGAEAFF

size: NA
D: NA
J: TRBJ1-5
V: TRBV5-1
DNA: TGCGCCAGCAGCGTACAGGGCAATCAGCCCCAGCATTTT
CDR3: CASSVQGNQPQHF

size: NA
D: NA
J: TRBJ2-7
V: TRBV19
DNA: TGTGCCAGTTTAGGGGGACTACCTTACGAGCAGTACTTC
CDR3: CASLGGLPYEQYF

size: NA
D: TRBD2
J: TRBJ2-2
V: TRBV6-5
DNA: TGTGCCAGCAGTTCGCCGCGGGGGAGTACCGGGGAGCTGTTTTTT
CDR3: CASSSPRGSTGELFF

size: NA
D: NA
J: TRBJ1-1
V: TRBV7-3
DNA: TGTGCCAGCAGCCTCACACAAAACACTGAAGCTTTCTTT
CDR3: CASSLTQNTEAFF

size: NA
D: NA
J: TRBJ1-1
V: TRBV7-3
DNA: TGTGCCAGCAGCTTATCCCAGTCCACTGAAGCTTTCTTT
CDR3: CASSLSQSTEAFF

size: NA
D: TRBD1
J: TRBJ1-1
V: TRBV15
DNA: TGTGCCACCAGCAGGGACAGGGCCGCCGTGAACACTGAAGCTTTCTTT
CDR3: CATSRDRAAVNTEAFF

size: NA
D: TRBD1
J: TRBJ1-4
V: TRBV6-5
DNA: TGTGCCAGCAACTTGATGGGACAGGAGCCGAGAAAACTGTTTTTT
CDR3: CASNLMGQEPRKLFF

size: NA
D: TRBD1
J: TRBJ2-7
V: TRBV7-3
DNA: TGTGCCAGCAGCATCGGACAGGGGAACTACGAGCAGTACTTC
CDR3: CASSIGQGNYEQYF

size: NA
D: NA
J: TRBJ1-1
V: TRBV7-9
DNA: TGTGCCAGCAGCTTACACCAGGGGAACACTGAAGCTTTCTTT
CDR3: CASSLHQGNTEAFF

size: NA
D: NA
J: TRBJ1-2
V: TRBV5-4
DNA: TGTGCCAGCAGCTTGGGGGGCGCTGGGTATGGCTACACCTTC
CDR3: CASSLGGAGYGYTF

size: NA
D: TRBD2
J: TRBJ2-7
V: TRBV7-2
DNA: TGTGCCAGCAGCGTGAGCGGGACCTCCTACGAGCAGTACTTC
CDR3: CASSVSGTSYEQYF

size: NA
D: NA
J: TRBJ2-7
V: TRBV2
DNA: TGTGCCAGCAGTATCGACAGAACCTACGAGCAGTACTTC
CDR3: CASSIDRTYEQYF

size: NA
D: NA
J: TRBJ1-1
V: TRBV3-1/TRBV3-2
DNA: TGTGCCAGCAGCCAAGCCTCTTCAGGGGCGTACACTGAAGCTTTCTTT
CDR3: CASSQASSGAYTEAFF

size: NA
D: TRBD1
J: TRBJ1-2
V: TRBV28
DNA: TGTGCCAGCAGTTTAATTCGTACAGGGGGAATCCTTGGCTACACCTTC
CDR3: CASSLIRTGGILGYTF

size: once
D: TRBD2
J: TRBJ2-7
V: TRBV29-1
DNA: TGCAGCATCGGGAGCAGCGGGGCCACCTACGAGCAGTACTTC
CDR3: CSIGSSGATYEQYF

size: NA
D: TRBD1
J: TRBJ2-5
V: TRBV7-2
DNA: TGTGCCAGCAGCATAAGACAGGGGACGGGAGAGACCCAGTACTTC
CDR3: CASSIRQGTGETQYF

size: once
D: NA
J: TRBJ2-5
V: TRBV6-5
DNA: TGTGCCAGCAGCACAACGTCAGGTCGAGAGACCCAGTACTTC
CDR3: CASSTTSGRETQYF

size: NA
D: NA
J: TRBJ2-7
V: TRBV19
DNA: TGTGCCAGTTCGGAGCCAGCTACTTCCTACGAGCAGTACTTC
CDR3: CASSEPATSYEQYF

size: NA
D: TRBD2
J: TRBJ2-3
V: TRBV7-3
DNA: TGTGCCAGCAGCGCAGCGGGGGGCGGGACAGATACGCAGTATTTT
CDR3: CASSAAGGGTDTQYF

size: NA
D: NA
J: TRBJ1-5
V: TRBV6-2/TRBV6-3
DNA: TGTGCCAGCAGTTACTCGACATATAGCAATCAGCCCCAGCATTTT
CDR3: CASSYSTYSNQPQHF

size: NA
D: TRBD2
J: TRBJ2-7
V: TRBV10-2
DNA: TGCGCCAGCATAGCGGGAGGGCCGGGCGAGCAGTACTTC
CDR3: CASIAGGPGEQYF

size: NA
D: TRBD1
J: TRBJ2-7
V: TRBV9
DNA: TGTGCCAGCAGCCTAGAAACAGGGGGGACGTACGAGCAGTACTTC
CDR3: CASSLETGGTYEQYF

size: few
D: TRBD2
J: TRBJ2-3
V: TRBV11-2
DNA: TGTGCCAGCAGCTTAGATGGGGGAGGGCCAGGAGATACGCAGTATTTT
CDR3: CASSLDGGGPGDTQYF

size: NA
D: TRBD1
J: TRBJ2-2
V: TRBV5-1
DNA: TGCGCCAGCAGCTTGGTGCAGGGGGACACCGGGGAGCTGTTTTTT
CDR3: CASSLVQGDTGELFF

size: NA
D: NA
J: TRBJ2-3
V: TRBV7-9
DNA: TGTGCCAGCAGCCGTGGGACGGGCCGGGGGACAGATACGCAGTATTTT
CDR3: CASSRGTGRGTDTQYF

size: NA
D: NA
J: TRBJ1-2
V: TRBV7-9
DNA: TGTGCCAGCACCACGTCAGGTGAACAGGGCCCCTACTATGGCTACACCTTC
CDR3: CASTTSGEQGPYYGYTF

size: NA
D: NA
J: TRBJ1-5
V: TRBV2
DNA: TGTGCCAGCAGTGATGGTTTCGGGCCCCAGCATTTT
CDR3: CASSDGFGPQHF

size: NA
D: NA
J: TRBJ2-3
V: TRBV19
DNA: TGTGCCAGTAGGGGCTTTCCAGGACTACCCACAGATACGCAGTATTTT
CDR3: CASRGFPGLPTDTQYF

size: NA
D: NA
J: TRBJ2-1
V: TRBV7-3
DNA: TGTGCCAGCAGCTTAATCGGAGGTGACAATGAGCAGTTCTTC
CDR3: CASSLIGGDNEQFF

size: many
D: NA
J: TRBJ1-6
V: TRBV6-5
DNA: TGTGCCAGCACTTCCGCGGCTGGTTCACCCCTCCACTTT
CDR3: CASTSAAGSPLHF

size: NA
D: NA
J: TRBJ1-5
V: TRBV19
DNA: TGTGCCAGTATGGCAGGGCTAAGTTGGAGCAATCAGCCCCAGCATTTT
CDR3: CASMAGLSWSNQPQHF

size: NA
D: NA
J: TRBJ1-6
V: TRBV19
DNA: TGTGCCAGTAGTACCATTACGGGAAACCACTATAATTCACCCCTCCACTTT
CDR3: CASSTITGNHYNSPLHF

size: NA
D: TRBD2
J: TRBJ2-3
V: TRBV3-1/TRBV3-2
DNA: TGTGCCAGCAGCCAAGTCAGACCTAGCGGGAGGGGGGATACGCAGTATTTT
CDR3: CASSQVRPSGRGDTQYF

size: NA
D: TRBD2
J: TRBJ2-1
V: TRBV18
DNA: TGTGCCAGCTCACCCCTAGCGGACAATGAGCAGTTCTTC
CDR3: CASSPLADNEQFF

size: few
D: TRBD1
J: TRBJ1-2
V: TRBV7-9
DNA: TGTGCCAGCAGCGCCCGGGACAGTAATGGCTACACCTTC
CDR3: CASSARDSNGYTF

size: once
D: NA
J: TRBJ2-3
V: TRBV29-1
DNA: TGCAGCGTTGTCCCACAAACCACAGATACGCAGTATTTT
CDR3: CSVVPQTTDTQYF

size: NA
D: NA
J: TRBJ2-3
V: TRBV20-1
DNA: TGCAGTGCTAGTTCCCCGGAAGGGGGAAGCACAGATACGCAGTATTTT
CDR3: CSASSPEGGSTDTQYF

size: NA
D: NA
J: TRBJ1-5
V: TRBV30
DNA: TGTGCCTGGAGTGTAGTCAGAAATCAGCCCCAGCATTTT
CDR3: CAWSVVRNQPQHF